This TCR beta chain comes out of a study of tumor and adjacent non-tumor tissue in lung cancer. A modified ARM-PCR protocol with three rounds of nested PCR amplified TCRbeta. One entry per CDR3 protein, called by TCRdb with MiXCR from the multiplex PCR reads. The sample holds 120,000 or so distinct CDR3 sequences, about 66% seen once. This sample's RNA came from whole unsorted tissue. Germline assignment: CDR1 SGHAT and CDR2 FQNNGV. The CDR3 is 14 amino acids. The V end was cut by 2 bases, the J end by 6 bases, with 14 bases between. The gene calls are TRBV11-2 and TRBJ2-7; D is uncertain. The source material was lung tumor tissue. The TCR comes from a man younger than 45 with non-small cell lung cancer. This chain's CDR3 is CASSLRAAPGEQYF. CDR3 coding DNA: TGTGCCAGCAGCTTAAGGGCAGCCCCCGGCGAGCAGTACTTC.